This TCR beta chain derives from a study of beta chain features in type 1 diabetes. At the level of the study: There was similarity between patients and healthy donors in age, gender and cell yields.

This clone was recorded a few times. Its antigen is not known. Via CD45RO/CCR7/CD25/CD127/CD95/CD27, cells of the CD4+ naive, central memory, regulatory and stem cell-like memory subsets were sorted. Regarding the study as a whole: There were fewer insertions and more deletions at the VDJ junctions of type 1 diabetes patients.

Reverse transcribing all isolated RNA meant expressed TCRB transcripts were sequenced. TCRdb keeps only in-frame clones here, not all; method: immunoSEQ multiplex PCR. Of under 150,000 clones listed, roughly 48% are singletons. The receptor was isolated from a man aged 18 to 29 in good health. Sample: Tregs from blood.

The CDR3 sequence: CASSTRTGGPGNTEAFF. The CDR3 nucleotides read TGCGCCAGCAGCACGCGAACAGGGGGCCCGGGGAACACTGAAGCTTTCTTT. The V call is TRBV5-1, the J call TRBJ1-1; 9 positions agree with TRBD1. The CDR3 has 17 residues. Germline-derived CDR1 and CDR2 are SGHRS and YFSETQ. Trimming took 4 bases from V and 1 from J; bases not matched to a gene: 11.